This T cell receptor beta chain was found in a study of a mutant IDH1 vaccine in newly diagnosed glioma. At the level of the study: Treated patients, 62.5% male and around 38% female, averaged around 40 years of age.

Stated time point: week 47, end of study. Topical imiquimod was applied with each vaccine dose, which held 300 ug of mutant IDH1 20-mer peptide. V was clipped by 4 bases and J by 0 bases, with 4 bases between them. Germline lookup yields CDR1 SGHTA and CDR2 FQGNSA. The CDR3 is 14 amino acids. In the case of this clone: As yet, its antigen is unknown. Other nucleotide sequences from this sample produce the same CDR3.

Here immunoSEQ multiplex PCR was the method, and the copy in TCRdb shows in-frame clones only, minus some. The sample carries about 56,000 clones, 70% to 85% recorded once. The genes are TRBV7-2 and TRBJ2-6; D gene ambiguous. This clonotype originated in a man aged 45-65 years with glioma. The specimen was PBMCs, collected from a glioma patient whose treatment included an IDH1 peptide vaccine. The CDR3 protein is CASSSGSGANVLTF. The CDR3 DNA reads as TGTGCCAGCAGCTCAGGCTCTGGGGCCAACGTCCTGACTTTC.